One sample yielded the 29 T cell receptor beta chains listed below, sequenced in a study of cytomegalovirus exposure and HLA in healthy donors. It was with 60 Vbeta and 13 Jbeta primers that the PCR ran. Profiling relied on immunoSEQ multiplex PCR, and the TCRdb table lists in-frame clones only, not all of them. The table records some 140,000 clones, 73% of them present only once. The sequenced sample consisted of PBMCs. The receptors come from a woman aged 40 to 50 in good health and CMV-seronegative.

This clone was detected only once. This chain joins TRBV5-1 and TRBJ2-7; D is possibly TRBD1 (5 bases). Between the trimmed V and J ends, which lost 1 base and 3 bases, there was a span of 11 bases. CDR3 length equals 14 residues. Germline V lookup: CDR1 SGHRS, CDR2 YFSETQ. The CDR3 coding sequence is TGCGCCAGCAGCTTGTCGACAGAAAACTACGAGCAGTACGTC. Protein sequence: CASSLSTENYEQYV.

V gene TRBV28 combines with J gene TRBJ1-2; D perhaps matches TRBD1 (6 bases). This CDR3 comprises 14 residues. V was shortened by 6 bases and J by 8 bases, with 19 bases between the two germline ends. Per germline, CDR1 MDHEN and CDR2 SYDVKM. CDR3 amino acids: CASSRPGGGAGYTF. The CDR3 nucleotides read TGTGCCAGCAGCCGCCCCGGCGGGGGCGCGGGCTACACCTTC.

This rearrangement joins TRBV21-1 to TRBJ2-1; the table calls TRBD1, which could not be checked here. TRBV21-1 is labeled a pseudogene. The CDR3 has 15 residues. CDR3 sequence (DNA): TGTGCCAGCAGCAAAGGGGCAGGGTACTACAATGAGCAGTTCTTC. This translates into CASSKGAGYYNEQFF.

The CDR3 DNA reads as TGTGCCAGCAGCTTGGGACAGGGGGCGCGCAAACTGTTTTTT. Protein product: CASSLGQGARKLFF. The chain has TRBV5-6 and TRBJ1-4; TRBD1 matches at 10 bases. CDR3 length equals 14 residues. Germline assignment: CDR1 SGHDT and CDR2 YYEEEE. J gave up 11 bases and V 0 bases, and 4 bases lay outside the gene matches.

This chain connects TRBV4-2 to TRBJ2-2; D might be TRBD1 (6 bases). This CDR3 region has 16 residues. The V gene lost 1 base and the J gene lost 7 bases, with 16 bases spanning the gap. The germline gives CDR1 LGHNA, CDR2 YNFKEQ. CDR3 loop: CASSQAAGPRGGELFF. The CDR3 DNA sequence: TGTGCCAGCAGCCAAGCCGCCGGGCCCAGGGGCGGGGAGCTGTTTTTT.

This clone was counted between two and nine times. The chain links TRBV27 to TRBJ2-2, with D possibly matching TRBD2 (5 bases). Between the trimmed V and J ends, which lost 4 bases and 5 bases, there was a span of 8 bases. The CDR3 spans 13 residues. Germline loops: CDR1 MNHEY, CDR2 SMNVEV (reference sequence). The CDR3 region has the DNA TGTGCCAGCAGTTGGACTGCGACCGGGGAGCTGTTTTTT. Translation: CASSWTATGELFF.

This chain links TRBV5-1 with TRBJ2-5; TRBD2 matches at 7 bases. Near its end, the DNA agrees better with TRBJ2-7, so the J call may be wrong. The CDR3 spans 17 residues. CDR1 is SGHRS, CDR2 YFSETQ, per germline. CDR3 in DNA: TGCGCCAGCAGCTTGGGTTCGGGGCTAGCGGCATCCTACGAGCAGTACTTC. This sequence encodes CASSLGSGLAASYEQYF.

The chain uses TRBV9 and TRBJ1-3; the match to TRBD1 covers 7 bases. The junction had 6 bases not matched to a gene; V was cut back by 6 bases and J by 0 bases. The CDR3 totals 15 residues. CDR1 is SGDLS and CDR2 is YYNGEE in the germline V gene. In DNA form, the CDR3 reads TGTGCCAGCACCCCCGGGACAGTCTCTGGAAACACCATATATTTT. Its translation is CASTPGTVSGNTIYF.

This clone has just a few counts. This chain connects TRBV5-1 to TRBJ1-1, with 7 bases lining up with TRBD1. Germline CDR1 and CDR2: SGHRS and YFSETQ. With 2 bases clipped from V and 5 bases from J, the junction kept 12 bases outside the gene matches. CDR3 size: 16 residues. The CDR3: CASSLTPDRRDTEAFF. In DNA form, the CDR3 reads TGCGCCAGCAGCTTAACCCCGGACAGGAGGGATACTGAAGCTTTCTTT.

This clone was seen more than once but under ten times. The J gene is TRBJ2-7, the V gene TRBV27; 8 positions match TRBD1. CDR1 MNHEY and CDR2 SMNVEV come from the germline V gene (reference sequence). The CDR3 totals 13 residues. V dropped 6 bases and J dropped 6; count of bases not matched to a gene: 7. DNA for the CDR3: TGTGCCAGCAGGCGGACAGGGCAGCTCGAGCAGTACTTC. Amino acids: CASRRTGQLEQYF.

The sample holds one count of this clone. In DNA, the CDR3 is TGTGCCAGTAGTATAGCTCTCGACAGGGGGCTCTATGGCTACACCTTC. Its protein product is CASSIALDRGLYGYTF. V is TRBV19 and J is TRBJ1-2; TRBD1 aligns across 10 bases. With V trimmed by 1 base and J by 4 bases, 6 bases remained unmatched. The germline V gene encodes CDR1 LNHDA and CDR2 SQIVND (reference sequence). The CDR3 totals 16 residues.

This clone was observed once. The chain uses TRBV6-6 and TRBJ2-7; TRBD2 aligns across 11 bases. The V gene end was trimmed by 6 bases and the J gene end by 3 bases; junction bases not matched to a gene: 4. In germline, CDR1 is MNHNY, CDR2 SVGAGI (reference sequence). This CDR3 has 14 amino acids. CDR3 in amino acids: CASSLTSGVYEQYF. CDR3 nucleotide sequence: TGTGCCAGCAGCTTGACTAGCGGGGTCTACGAGCAGTACTTC.

As DNA, the CDR3 is TGTGCCAGCAGCTTAGATCAGCAGGCCGGGGAGCTGTTTTTT. Residues: CASSLDQQAGELFF. This chain connects TRBV7-2 to TRBJ2-2, with D unclear. CDR1 and CDR2 (germline): SGHTA, FQGNSA. The CDR3 consists of 14 residues. The V and J ends lost 1 base and 6 bases respectively, with 9 bases between them.

V and J are TRBV5-8 and TRBJ1-1, with TRBD1 matching 7 bases. The CDR3 covers 16 residues. Trimming cost V 6 bases and J 0 bases; bases outside gene matches: 11. Germline V gives CDR1 SGHTS, CDR2 YDEGEE. Written as DNA, the CDR3 is TGTGCCAGCACCCTACTCCTGGGACAGATGAACACTGAAGCTTTCTTT. This sequence encodes CASTLLLGQMNTEAFF.

V usage is TRBV7-8 and J usage is TRBJ1-2, with 7 bases identical to TRBD1. This CDR3 region has 15 residues. V gave up 0 bases and J gave up 7 bases; unmatched junction bases: 8. CDR1 is SGHVS, CDR2 FQNEAQ, per germline. The CDR3 DNA is TGTGCCAGCAGCTTAGCTGGCAGGGACAGTTCTGGCTACACCTTC. The encoded protein is CASSLAGRDSSGYTF.

V usage is TRBV15 and J usage is TRBJ1-2; TRBD1 might be the D (6 bases). Trimming took 2 bases from V and 8 from J, leaving 24 bases between them. The CDR3 contains 17 residues. Germline V lookup: CDR1 LNHNV, CDR2 YYDKDF (reference sequence). The CDR3 DNA sequence: TGTGCCACCAGCAGAAACCAAAGATTGACAGGCCAGAGGGGCTACACCTTC. This sequence encodes CATSRNQRLTGQRGYTF.

This clone was counted a few times. The chain employs TRBV27 and TRBJ2-7; the match to TRBD1 covers 8 bases. The V gene end was trimmed by 6 bases and the J gene end by 3 bases; junction bases not matched to a gene: 7. CDR3 length: 14 amino acids. The germline gives CDR1 MNHEY, CDR2 SMNVEV (reference sequence). The CDR3, as DNA: TGTGCCAGCAGGGTGACAGGGGACAACTACGAGCAGTACTTC. Protein product: CASRVTGDNYEQYF.

The genes are TRBV2 and TRBJ2-3, with TRBD2 matching over 8 bases. Germline V gives CDR1 SNHLY, CDR2 FYNNEI. This CDR3 comprises 14 residues. V was pared by 6 bases and J by 9 bases, with 11 bases of the junction left unmatched. CDR3 sequence: CASRDGHPGGTQYF. The CDR3 region has the DNA TGTGCCAGCAGGGACGGACACCCGGGGGGGACGCAGTATTTT.

The rearrangement joins TRBV27 to TRBJ2-5; no firm D call. Germline-derived CDR1 and CDR2 are MNHEY and SMNVEV (reference sequence). Deletions cut 4 bases from V and 7 bases from J, with 13 bases between. CDR3 size: 13 residues. CDR3 coding DNA: TGTGCCAGCAGTTCCAACGCCCGAGGGACCCAGTACTTC. It yields the protein CASSSNARGTQYF.

This rearrangement joins TRBV4-1 to TRBJ1-1, with a weak D call TRBD1 (6 bases). Germline-derived CDR1 and CDR2 are MGHRA and YSYEKL. CDR3 length equals 17 residues. V lost 0 bases to trimming and J lost 5 bases, with 19 bases between them. CDR3 protein: CASSQDDGSWQGTEAFF. The CDR3 DNA is TGCGCCAGCAGCCAAGACGACGGATCCTGGCAGGGGACTGAAGCTTTCTTT.

This clone showed up just once. The chain has TRBV7-9 and TRBJ1-5; no clear D. Looked up from germline, CDR1 is SEHNR and CDR2 is FQNEAQ (reference sequence). Trimming took off 4 bases at V and 7 bases at J, with 14 bases between the two ends. This CDR3 is built from 14 residues. The CDR3: CASSSVGDGQPQHF. Written as DNA, the CDR3 is TGTGCCAGCAGCTCGGTCGGGGATGGACAGCCCCAGCATTTT.

The chain combines TRBV6-1 with TRBJ2-3; perhaps TRBD2 as D (7 bases). CDR3 length: 16 residues. Trimming removed 0 bases from V and 3 bases from J, with 13 bases in between. Germline loops: CDR1 MNHNS, CDR2 SASEGT. The CDR3 protein is CASSEARGAWTDTQYF. CDR3 sequence (DNA): TGTGCCAGCAGTGAAGCTCGGGGGGCTTGGACAGATACGCAGTATTTT.

CDR3 sequence (DNA): TGTGCCAGCAGCTTAGATTCCATTGGCTCCGAGCAGTACTTC. This translates into CASSLDSIGSEQYF. The chain employs TRBV7-2 and TRBJ2-7, with D unresolved. Per germline, CDR1 SGHTA and CDR2 FQGNSA. This CDR3 region has 14 residues. V was shortened by 1 base and J by 6 bases, with 13 bases between the two germline ends.

This chain joins TRBV7-9 and TRBJ2-1; unclear D gene. The CDR3 contains 12 residues. The V end lost 2 bases, the J end lost 6 bases, and 5 bases lay between the germline ends. CDR1 is SEHNR, CDR2 FQNEAQ, per germline (reference sequence). The CDR3 reads CASSLLFNEQFF. DNA of the CDR3: TGTGCCAGCAGCTTATTATTCAATGAGCAGTTCTTC.

The chain links TRBV7-2 to TRBJ1-4; D possibly corresponds to TRBD1 (5 bases). The length of the CDR3 is 17 residues. Per the germline V gene, CDR1 is SGHTA and CDR2 is FQGNSA. Trimming removed 1 base from V and 7 bases from J, with 19 bases in between. The CDR3 DNA sequence: TGTGCCAGCAGCTTAGAGCCCTCAGGGCCCCTAGGTGAAAAACTGTTTTTT. Encoded protein: CASSLEPSGPLGEKLFF.

This clone was seen a handful of times. The rearrangement joins TRBV5-5 to TRBJ1-6, with D tentatively TRBD1 (5 bases). Looked up from germline, CDR1 is SGHKS and CDR2 is YYEKEE (reference sequence). Trimming shortened V by 1 base and J by 7 bases, and 15 bases separated the two germline ends. The CDR3 has 16 amino acids. Here the CDR3 DNA reads TGTGCCAGCAGCTTGTTTGGGGGGACGACCAATTCACCCCTCCACTTT. Its protein product is CASSLFGGTTNSPLHF.

The rearrangement links TRBV14 to TRBJ1-2; D ambiguous. Germline values: CDR1 SGHDN, CDR2 FVKESK. Trimming removed 1 base at V and 8 bases at J, with 17 bases between. This CDR3 has 15 residues. The CDR3 sequence: CASSQVSTSPGGYTF. The CDR3 DNA follows: TGTGCCAGCAGCCAAGTTTCCACTAGCCCTGGCGGCTACACCTTC.

This clone was counted a few times. The chain is built from TRBV4-1 and TRBJ2-7; 9 positions agree with TRBD1. Germline V CDR1 and CDR2: MGHRA, YSYEKL. The CDR3 contains 17 residues. Losses at the gene ends were 4 bases for V and 1 base for J; bases not matched to a gene: 11. The CDR3 loop reads CASSPRGPGQGSYEQYV. CDR3 coding DNA: TGCGCCAGCAGCCCGCGGGGTCCGGGACAGGGTTCCTACGAGCAGTACGTC.

This clone was seen a few times. The genes are TRBV7-9 and TRBJ2-3, with TRBD2 matching over 11 bases. With 5 bases clipped from V and 2 bases from J, the junction kept 9 bases outside the gene matches. Germline V gene sequence: CDR1 SEHNR, CDR2 FQNEAQ (reference sequence). This CDR3 has 17 residues. Written as DNA, the CDR3 is TGTGCCAGCAGCCCCGCGGTAGCGGGGGGGGACACAGATACGCAGTATTTT. It is translated as CASSPAVAGGDTDTQYF.